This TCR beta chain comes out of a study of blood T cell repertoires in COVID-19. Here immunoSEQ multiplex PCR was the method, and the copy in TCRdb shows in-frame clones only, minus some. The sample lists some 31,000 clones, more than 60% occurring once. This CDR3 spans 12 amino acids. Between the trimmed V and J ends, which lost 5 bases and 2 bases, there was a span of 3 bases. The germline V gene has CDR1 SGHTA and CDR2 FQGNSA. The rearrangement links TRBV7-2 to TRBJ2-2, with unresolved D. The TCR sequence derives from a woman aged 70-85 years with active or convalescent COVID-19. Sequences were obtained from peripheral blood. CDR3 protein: CASSLNTGELFF. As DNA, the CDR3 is TGTGCCAGCAGCCTCAACACCGGGGAGCTGTTTTTT. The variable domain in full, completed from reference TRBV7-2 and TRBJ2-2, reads GAGVSQSPSNKVTEKGKDVELRCDPISGHTALYWYRQSLGQGLEFLIYFQGNSAPDKSGLPSDRFSAERTGGSVSTLTIQRTQQEDSAVYLCASSLNTGELFFGEGSRLTVL.